This note documents a single TCR beta chain sequence. Its specificity is unknown. The data were produced by immunoSEQ multiplex PCR, yet TCRdb's version contains in-frame clones alone and is incomplete. Of about 1,500,000 clones in the sample, over 95% were seen once. The sample comes from a study of shared clonotypes between healthy human individuals. Study context: Three plates each covered CD4 naive and memory; CD8 naive two, CD8 memory one.

Findings of the study overall: A handful of donors showed sharing of approximately 5% of naive CD4 clonotypes. Relative to memory subsets, naive subsets generally showed larger estimated richness.

Source material: naive CD4+ T cells sorted from blood. Subset described: CD45RA+ positively selected. The source is a man aged 25-40 years in good health.

The CDR3: CSAIDSQNTEAFF. The CDR3 DNA reads TGCAGCGCAATTGACAGCCAGAACACTGAAGCTTTCTTT. The V call is TRBV29-1, the J call TRBJ1-1; a possible D gene is TRBD1 (5 bases). CDR3 size: 13 residues. Germline V CDR1 and CDR2: SQVTM, ANQGSEA. Trimming removed 7 bases at V and 1 base at J, with 13 bases between.